The sequence of this T cell receptor (beta chain) was determined in a study of T-cell memory formation after mild COVID-19 (dated by TCRdb to about 2021). Regarding the study in general: TCR sequence clusters from the two donors were found to be largely donor specific. The cohort was made up of two young adult volunteers, one female and one male, who were previously healthy. In a couple of donors, T-cell clones that expanded and contracted after mild COVID-19 were tracked by sequencing TCRalpha and TCRbeta repertoires over time. Paper-wide results and their limitations: Contracting CD4+ clones were located mainly in the CM and EM memory subsets, whereas CD8+ clones were found to be enriched in EMRA. SARS-CoV-2 specificity of the second-wave clones peaking on day 37 was not confirmed. The study included only a couple of mild cases, and larger cohorts that include severe cases with pre-infection samples were judged to be necessary. Some responding clones were found in pre-infection memory, which suggests that pre-existing cross-reactive memory T cells took part in the SARS-CoV-2 response. Balanced CD4/CD8 phenotypes were observed for clones contracting from day 15 to 85, whereas a bias towards CD4+ was observed for a second wave of clones expanding from day 15 to 37.

This clonotype showed up just a few times. Its antigen is unknown. Within one base of it there is no much larger clone, and no base qualities were kept. Ficoll-Paque density gradient centrifugation was the method used to isolate PBMCs. V loses 6 bases, J loses 6 bases, and the germline ends lie 26 bases apart. The germline V gene encodes CDR1 MNHEY and CDR2 SVGEGT. Its CDR3 holds 18 amino acids, cysteine through phenylalanine. The only DNA kept is the CDR3, 54 bases in frame from the first base. This sample was sequenced with an Illumina NovaSeq 6000. Using 5'RACE with constant-segment primers, TCRalpha and TCRbeta cDNA libraries were constructed, with sample barcodes and unique molecular identifiers added in the process. Trizol reagent was used to extract RNA from every sample. Amplification of the libraries took two PCR steps, and the second step added a second sample barcode plus Illumina TruSeq adapters. The libraries were sequenced on an Illumina NovaSeq using 2 x 150 bp paired-end reads. Per the source publication's procedure: The reads were demultiplexed and collapsed into UMI-guided consensus sequences using migec v1.2.7. With mixcr v2.1.11, UMI consensuses were aligned to TRA and TRB V and J templates and assembled into clonotypes. Clonotypes were classified as expanded or contracted when called significant by both edgeR and NoisET, with noise models trained on biological replicates. For edgeR calls, a false discovery rate-adjusted p below 0.01 and a log2 fold-change threshold of 1 were applied. PCA with hierarchical clustering of max-normalized trajectories of the 1000 most abundant clonotypes was used as exploratory dynamics analysis. Each responding clone was given a CD4 or CD8 phenotype based on the CD4+ and CD8+ repertoires, which had been sequenced separately. TCRdb's own reprocessing of the public reads used fastp at Q25 and MiXCR and kept productive beta chains. Merged by CDR3 protein, the rows form single entries marked with the most common genes and DNA. TCRdb, not the original authors, processed these V and J calls. This sample comprises approximately 110,000 distinct CDR3 sequences, approximately 21% of them detected only once. 40% to 50% of the sample rests with the top ten.

The sequenced sample consisted of PBMCs or a T cell subset sorted from them (not recorded which). The receptor was derived from a man between 18 and 35 years old who had mild COVID-19 (a few samples of this study predate the infection). The sample titles of this study are shuffled in the database, so cell type and time point are left out; the donor was told from shared clones. Rearrangement joined TRBV6-2 or TRBV6-3 to TRBJ2-2, with no D gene named confidently. The CDR3 here reads CASSLDTLVNYDPGELFF. The DNA sequence reads TGTGCCAGCAGCTTAGACACACTGGTAAATTACGACCCCGGGGAGCTGTTTTTT.